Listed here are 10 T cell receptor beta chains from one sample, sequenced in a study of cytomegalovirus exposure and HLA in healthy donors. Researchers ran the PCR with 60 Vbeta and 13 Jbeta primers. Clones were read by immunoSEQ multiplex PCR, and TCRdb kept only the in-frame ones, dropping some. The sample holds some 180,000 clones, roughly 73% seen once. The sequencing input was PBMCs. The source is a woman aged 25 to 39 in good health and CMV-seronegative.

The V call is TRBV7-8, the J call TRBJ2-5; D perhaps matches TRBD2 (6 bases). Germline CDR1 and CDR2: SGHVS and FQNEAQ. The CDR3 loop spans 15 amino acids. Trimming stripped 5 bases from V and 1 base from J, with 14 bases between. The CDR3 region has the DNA TGTGCCAGCAGCCTGTGGACTAACACCCAAGAGACCCAGTACTTC. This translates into CASSLWTNTQETQYF.

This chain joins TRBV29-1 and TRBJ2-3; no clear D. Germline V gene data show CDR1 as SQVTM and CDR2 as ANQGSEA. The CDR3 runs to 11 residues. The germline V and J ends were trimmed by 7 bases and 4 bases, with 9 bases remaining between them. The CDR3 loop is CSAQAPDTQYF. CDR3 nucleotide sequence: TGCAGCGCCCAGGCCCCAGATACGCAGTATTTT.

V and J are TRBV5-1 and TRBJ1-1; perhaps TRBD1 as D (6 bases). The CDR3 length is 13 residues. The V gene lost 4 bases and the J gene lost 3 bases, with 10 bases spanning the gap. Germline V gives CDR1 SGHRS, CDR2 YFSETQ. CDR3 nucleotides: TGCGCCAGCAGCACACAGGGTCACACTGAAGCTTTCTTT. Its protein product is CASSTQGHTEAFF.

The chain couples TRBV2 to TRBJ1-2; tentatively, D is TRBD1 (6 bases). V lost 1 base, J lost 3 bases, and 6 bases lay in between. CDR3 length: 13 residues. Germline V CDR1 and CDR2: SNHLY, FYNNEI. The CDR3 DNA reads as TGTGCCAGCAGTGAAGGGACAGACTATGGCTACACCTTC. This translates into CASSEGTDYGYTF.

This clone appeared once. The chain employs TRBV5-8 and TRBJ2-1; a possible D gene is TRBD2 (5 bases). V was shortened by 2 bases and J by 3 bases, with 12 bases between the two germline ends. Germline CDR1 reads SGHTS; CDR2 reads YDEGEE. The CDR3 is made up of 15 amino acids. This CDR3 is CASSFPAGLYNEQFF. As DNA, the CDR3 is TGTGCCAGCAGCTTTCCCGCGGGTCTCTACAATGAGCAGTTCTTC.

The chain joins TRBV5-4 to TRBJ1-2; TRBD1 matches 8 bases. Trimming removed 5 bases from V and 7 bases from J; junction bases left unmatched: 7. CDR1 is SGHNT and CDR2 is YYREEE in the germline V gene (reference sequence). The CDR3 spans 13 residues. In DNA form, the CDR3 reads TGTGCCAGCAGATTGCAGGGGGCAGGTGGCTACACCTTC. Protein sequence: CASRLQGAGGYTF.

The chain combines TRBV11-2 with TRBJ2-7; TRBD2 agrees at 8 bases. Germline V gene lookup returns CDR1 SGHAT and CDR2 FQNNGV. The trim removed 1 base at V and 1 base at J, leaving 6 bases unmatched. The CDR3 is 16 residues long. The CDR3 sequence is CASSLGGGLASYEQYF. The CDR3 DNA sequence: TGTGCCAGCAGCTTAGGTGGTGGACTAGCATCCTACGAGCAGTACTTC.

CDR3: CASSFGTGDNEQFF. The CDR3 nucleotides are TGTGCCAGCAGCTTCGGGACAGGGGACAATGAGCAGTTCTTC. This chain links TRBV7-8 with TRBJ2-1, with 10 bases matching TRBD1. Germline assignment: CDR1 SGHVS and CDR2 FQNEAQ. With V trimmed by 3 bases and J by 5 bases, 1 base remained unmatched. The CDR3 loop spans 14 amino acids.

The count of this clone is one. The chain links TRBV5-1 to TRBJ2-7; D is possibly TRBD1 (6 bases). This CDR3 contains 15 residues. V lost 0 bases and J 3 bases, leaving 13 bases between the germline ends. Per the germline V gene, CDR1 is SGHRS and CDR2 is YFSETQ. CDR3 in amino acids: CASSLELGHFYEQYF. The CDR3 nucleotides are TGCGCCAGCAGCTTGGAGTTGGGACATTTCTACGAGCAGTACTTC. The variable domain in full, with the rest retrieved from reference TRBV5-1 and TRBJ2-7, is KAGVTQTPRYLIKTRGQQVTLSCSPISGHRSVSWYQQTPGQGLQFLFEYFSETQRNKGNFPGRFSGRQFSNSRSEMNVSTLELGDSALYLCASSLELGHFYEQYFGPGTRLTVT.

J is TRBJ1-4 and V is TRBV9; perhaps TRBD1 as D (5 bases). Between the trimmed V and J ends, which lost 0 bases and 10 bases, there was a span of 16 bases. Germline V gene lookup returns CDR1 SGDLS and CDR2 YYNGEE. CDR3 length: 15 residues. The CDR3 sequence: CASSVEGSGGGKLFF. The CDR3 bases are TGTGCCAGCAGCGTAGAGGGTAGCGGGGGGGGAAAACTGTTTTTT.